Below, 15 T cell receptor beta chains from the same sample are listed, as sequenced in a study of shared clonotypes between healthy human individuals. The protocol was immunoSEQ multiplex PCR, while the TCRdb copy is restricted to in-frame clones and leaves out a portion. The sample includes 2 million to 2.5 million clones, more than 80% seen only once; the top ten take 0.39%. Material for sequencing was naive CD4+ T cells from PBMCs. This sample's subset: CD45RA+ positively selected. These receptors were taken from a young man in good health. Some clones in this sample may be carry-over from other donors' samples.

The chain joins TRBV7-2 to TRBJ2-7; D possibly matches TRBD1 or TRBD2 (5 bases each). There are 15 residues in the CDR3. V gave up 2 bases and J gave up 5 bases, with 16 bases separating them. Germline-derived CDR1 and CDR2 are SGHTA and FQGNSA. The CDR3 DNA reads as TGTGCCAGCAGCTTACCTGGGCGAGGGGCCCACGAGCAGTACTTC. As protein: CASSLPGRGAHEQYF.

In the case of this clone: The identical CDR3 is also encoded by other nucleotide sequences in the sample. The rearrangement links TRBV18 to TRBJ2-2, with D uncertain. Trimming stripped 2 bases from V and 4 bases from J, with 5 bases between. Germline lookup yields CDR1 KGHSH and CDR2 LQKENI. This CDR3 contains 13 residues. Here the CDR3 DNA reads TGTGCCAGCTCACCATTGAGCACCGGGGAGCTGTTTTTT. As protein: CASSPLSTGELFF.

The chain combines TRBV5-4 with TRBJ2-5; perhaps TRBD2 as D (6 bases). CDR1 is SGHNT and CDR2 is YYREEE in the germline V gene (reference sequence). This CDR3 region has 14 residues. V was pared by 0 bases and J by 5 bases, with 11 bases between. The CDR3 sequence is CASSLGRDSETQYF. In nucleotides, the CDR3 is TGTGCCAGCAGCTTGGGCAGGGACTCGGAGACCCAGTACTTC.

V gene TRBV9 combines with J gene TRBJ2-7; D is unclear. The V and J ends lost 0 bases and 2 bases respectively, with 9 bases between them. CDR3 length: 14 residues. Germline-derived CDR1 and CDR2 are SGDLS and YYNGEE. The CDR3 sequence: CASSVAGNPYEQYF. For the CDR3, the DNA is TGTGCCAGCAGCGTAGCTGGGAACCCCTACGAGCAGTACTTC.

About this clone itself: Distinct nucleotide sequences in the sample also encode this CDR3. This rearrangement joins TRBV5-1 to TRBJ1-1; unclear D gene. This CDR3 spans 14 amino acids. Trimming pared 0 bases from V and 2 bases from J, leaving 8 bases between. The germline V gene encodes CDR1 SGHRS and CDR2 YFSETQ. This CDR3 is CASSLEGSNTEAFF. CDR3 bases: TGCGCCAGCAGCTTGGAGGGCAGCAACACTGAAGCTTTCTTT.

The chain employs TRBV28 and TRBJ1-5, with D unclear. This CDR3 comprises 16 residues. In germline, CDR1 is MDHEN, CDR2 SYDVKM. V shed 2 bases and J shed 3 bases, with 14 bases lying between them. In DNA form, the CDR3 reads TGTGCCAGCAGTTTAGGGCGGCGTCGTCCCAATCAGCCCCAGCATTTT. Translation gives CASSLGRRRPNQPQHF.

The rearrangement joins TRBV7-9 to TRBJ1-4, with TRBD1 identical over 7 bases. This CDR3 is 14 amino acids long. The germline gives CDR1 SEHNR, CDR2 FQNEAQ (reference sequence). V was clipped by 5 bases and J by 8 bases; unmatched bases: 8. In DNA, the CDR3 is TGTGCCAGCAGCCGGCCCGGGACAGCCGAAAAACTGTTTTTT. Its protein product is CASSRPGTAEKLFF.

CDR3 protein: CAWSVSTGVDEKLFF. CDR3 bases: TGTGCCTGGAGTGTCTCGACAGGGGTGGATGAAAAACTGTTTTTT. The chain joins TRBV30 to TRBJ1-4; 8 positions match TRBD1. The CDR3 runs 15 residues. In germline, CDR1 is GTSNPN, CDR2 SVGIG (reference sequence). The junction had 6 bases not matched to a gene; V was cut back by 0 bases and J by 6 bases.

The V gene is TRBV5-1, the J gene TRBJ2-2; D is possibly TRBD2 (6 bases). The CDR3 consists of 14 residues. Germline loops: CDR1 SGHRS, CDR2 YFSETQ. The V gene lost 4 bases and the J gene lost 4 bases, with 11 bases spanning the gap. The CDR3 loop is CASSSGQRTGELFF. In DNA form, the CDR3 reads TGCGCCAGCAGCAGCGGGCAGCGCACCGGGGAGCTGTTTTTT.

This chain uses TRBV6-5 with TRBJ2-5, with D hard to call. Trimming stripped 6 bases from V and 0 bases from J, with 5 bases between. In germline, CDR1 is MNHEY, CDR2 SVGAGI. CDR3 length equals 12 residues. The CDR3 region is CASRGNQETQYF. The DNA for the CDR3 is TGTGCCAGCAGGGGTAACCAAGAGACCCAGTACTTC.

This rearrangement joins TRBV4-2 to TRBJ2-2, with D possibly TRBD2 on 5 matching bases. CDR3 length: 16 residues. The germline CDR1 and CDR2 sequences are LGHNA and YNFKEQ. V lost 1 base and J lost 1, with 10 bases in between. The CDR3 coding sequence is TGTGCCAGCAGCCAAGCTACAGCGGAGAACACCGGGGAGCTGTTTTTT. Translating it yields CASSQATAENTGELFF.

This sequence joins TRBV7-2 and TRBJ2-1; 8 positions agree with TRBD1. This CDR3 comprises 15 residues. The germline V gene has CDR1 SGHTA and CDR2 FQGNSA. The ends lost 4 bases at V and 2 bases at J; junction bases unmatched: 4. This CDR3 is CASSSQDRAYNEQFF. The CDR3, as DNA: TGTGCCAGCAGCTCTCAGGACAGGGCCTACAATGAGCAGTTCTTC.

This chain joins TRBV28 and TRBJ2-2; unclear D gene. Germline loops: CDR1 MDHEN, CDR2 SYDVKM. The CDR3 covers 13 residues. With 3 bases removed from V and 5 bases from J, the gap between germline ends came to 7 bases. The CDR3 DNA reads TGTGCCAGCAGTTTTATAGGGACCGGGGAGCTGTTTTTT. Its translation: CASSFIGTGELFF.

The CDR3 loop reads CAWRNEKLFF. The CDR3 DNA sequence: TGTGCCTGGAGAAATGAAAAACTGTTTTTT. The rearrangement joins TRBV30 to TRBJ1-4; D unclear. This CDR3 has 10 amino acids. CDR1 GTSNPN and CDR2 SVGIG come from the germline V gene (reference sequence). The V end lost 3 bases, the J end lost 5 bases, and 1 base lay between the germline ends.

V and J are TRBV11-3 and TRBJ2-7; D might be TRBD2 (7 bases). The V end lost 1 base, the J end lost 0 bases, and 10 bases lay between the germline ends. Germline V gene data show CDR1 as SGHNT and CDR2 as YENEEA. The CDR3 sequence is 15 residues long. The CDR3 protein is CASSLGGGSSYEQYF. The DNA of the CDR3 is TGTGCCAGCAGCTTAGGGGGGGGCAGCTCCTACGAGCAGTACTTC.